Below are 10 T cell receptor beta chains sequenced from a single sample in a study of response to subunit inactivated influenza vaccine. TCRdb processed the RT-PCR reads anew with MiXCR; each CDR3 protein has one entry. The table shows about 610,000 distinct CDR3 sequences, with 12% to 15% occurring only once. This sample comprised PBMCs from blood, obtained roughly 12 days after vaccination. The receptors stem from a man aged 50 or older who received an inactivated influenza vaccine.

The chain is built from TRBV7-2 and TRBJ2-2, with a tentative D call TRBD2 (6 bases). V gave up 8 bases and J gave up 1 base, with 11 bases separating them. CDR1 is SGHTA and CDR2 is FQGNSA in the germline V gene. The CDR3 is 14 amino acids. The CDR3 nucleotides are TGTGCCAGCGGGGGACTGCTGAACACCGGGGAGCTGTTTTTT. The encoded protein is CASGGLLNTGELFF.

This clonotype was counted between two and nine times. The gene calls are TRBV3-1 and TRBJ1-1, with 10 bases fitting TRBD1. The CDR3 runs to 16 residues. The germline CDR1 and CDR2 sequences are LGHDT and YNNKEL (reference sequence). The V and J ends lost 3 bases and 5 bases, in that order; junction bases with no gene match: 9. DNA for the CDR3: TGTGCCAGCAGCCACCTCCGACAGGGGGCAACAACTGAAGCTTTCTTT. It is translated as CASSHLRQGATTEAFF.

This rearrangement joins TRBV29-1 to TRBJ2-7; possible D gene TRBD1, 7 bases. The germline gives CDR1 SQVTM, CDR2 ANQGSEA. The CDR3 runs to 13 residues. V was cut by 1 base and J by 7 bases, with 14 bases left in between. The CDR3 DNA sequence: TGCAGCGTTGAAGTCGGTCAGGGGGGAGAGCAGTACTTC. This gives the protein CSVEVGQGGEQYF.

The chain employs TRBV4-2 and TRBJ1-1, with 9 bases identical to TRBD1. The V and J ends lost 0 bases and 3 bases, in that order; junction bases with no gene match: 5. The CDR3 loop spans 16 amino acids. CDR1 LGHNA and CDR2 YNFKEQ come from the germline V gene. The CDR3, as DNA: TGTGCCAGCAGCCAAGAGGGGGACAGGGTCTACACTGAAGCTTTCTTT. Translation: CASSQEGDRVYTEAFF.

This sequence joins TRBV28 and TRBJ2-7; D gene unclear. The CDR3 sequence is 14 residues long. Germline V gene data show CDR1 as MDHEN and CDR2 as SYDVKM. Trimming took off 6 bases at V and 1 base at J, with 13 bases between the two ends. Here the CDR3 reads CASSQTTISYEQYF. The CDR3 DNA is TGTGCCAGCAGCCAGACGACGATTTCCTACGAGCAGTACTTC.

The gene calls are TRBV20-1 and TRBJ2-1; 9 bases align to TRBD2. The CDR3 loop spans 16 amino acids. From germline, CDR1 is DFQATT and CDR2 SNEGSKA (reference sequence). The J segment lost 4 bases and the V segment lost 2 bases, leaving 9 bases of the junction unmatched. The chain's CDR3 is CSARSPKAGGYNEQFF. CDR3 nucleotides: TGCAGTGCTAGATCCCCCAAAGCGGGAGGTTACAATGAGCAGTTCTTC.

This clonotype was seen repeatedly, ten times or more. The chain recombines TRBV30 with TRBJ2-7, with 8 positions matching TRBD1. The V segment lost 2 bases and the J segment 2 bases; nucleotides outside the gene matches: 11. CDR1 is GTSNPN and CDR2 is SVGIG in the germline V gene (reference sequence). The CDR3 spans 16 residues. The CDR3 DNA is TGTGCCTGGAGTTATCTTCCGGGACAGGAGGCCTACGAGCAGTACTTC. This encodes CAWSYLPGQEAYEQYF. Combining the CDR3 with reference TRBV30 and TRBJ2-7 gives the whole variable domain SQTIHQWPATLVQPVGSPLSLECTVEGTSNPNLYWYRQAAGRGLQLLFYSVGIGQISSEVPQNLSASRPQDRQFILSSKKLLLSDSGFYLCAWSYLPGQEAYEQYFGPGTRLTVT.

This clonotype has just a few counts. The rearrangement links TRBV3-1 to TRBJ1-2, with D possibly matching TRBD1 (5 bases). Germline loops: CDR1 LGHDT, CDR2 YNNKEL (reference sequence). Deletions cut 1 base from V and 0 bases from J, with 9 bases between. This CDR3 region has 15 residues. CDR3 nucleotide sequence: TGTGCCAGCAGCCAAGGACAGATAACTAACTATGGCTACACCTTC. Translated: CASSQGQITNYGYTF.

This clonotype has a handful of counts. CDR3 bases: TGTGCCAGCAGCCGGTGGGTAGCGGGAGAAATAGATACGCAGTATTTT. Translation: CASSRWVAGEIDTQYF. V and J are TRBV28 and TRBJ2-3; TRBD2 agrees at 9 bases. V was pared by 6 bases and J by 5 bases, with 12 bases of the junction left unmatched. Germline assignment: CDR1 MDHEN and CDR2 SYDVKM. The CDR3 is made up of 16 amino acids.

This clonotype has just a few counts. The rearrangement joins TRBV3-1 to TRBJ2-7; D not certain. The CDR3 covers 16 residues. The V end lost 3 bases, the J end lost 2 bases, and 17 bases lay between the germline ends. CDR1 and CDR2 from the germline V gene are LGHDT and YNNKEL (reference sequence). CDR3 region: CASSQGGNFYTYEQYF. CDR3 coding DNA: TGTGCCAGCAGCCAGGGTGGCAATTTCTACACCTACGAGCAGTACTTC.